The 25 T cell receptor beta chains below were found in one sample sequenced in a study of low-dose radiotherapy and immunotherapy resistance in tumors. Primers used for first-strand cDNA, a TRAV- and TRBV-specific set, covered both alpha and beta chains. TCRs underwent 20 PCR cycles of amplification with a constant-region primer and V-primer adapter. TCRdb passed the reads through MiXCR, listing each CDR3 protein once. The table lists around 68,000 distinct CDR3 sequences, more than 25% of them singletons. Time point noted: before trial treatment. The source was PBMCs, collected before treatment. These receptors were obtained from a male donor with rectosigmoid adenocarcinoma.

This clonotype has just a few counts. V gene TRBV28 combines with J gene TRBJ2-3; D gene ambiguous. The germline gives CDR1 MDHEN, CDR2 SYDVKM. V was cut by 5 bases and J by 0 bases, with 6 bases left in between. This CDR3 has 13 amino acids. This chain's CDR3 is CASSPSSTDTQYF. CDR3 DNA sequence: TGTGCCAGCAGTCCATCCAGCACAGATACGCAGTATTTT.

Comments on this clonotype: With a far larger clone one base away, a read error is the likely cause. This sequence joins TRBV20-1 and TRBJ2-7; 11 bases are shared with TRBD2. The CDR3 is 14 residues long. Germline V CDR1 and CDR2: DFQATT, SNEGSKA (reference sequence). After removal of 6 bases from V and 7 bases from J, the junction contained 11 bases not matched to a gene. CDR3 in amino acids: CSANPGTSGPEQYF. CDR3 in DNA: TGCAGTGCCAACCCCGGGACTAGCGGCCCTGAGCAGTACTTC.

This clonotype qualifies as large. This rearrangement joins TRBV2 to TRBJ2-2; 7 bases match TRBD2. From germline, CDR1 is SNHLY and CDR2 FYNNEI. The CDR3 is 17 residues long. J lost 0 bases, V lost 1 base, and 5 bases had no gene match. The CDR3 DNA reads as TGTGCCAGCAGTGAAGAAGCTAGCGGAGCGAACACCGGGGAGCTGTTTTTT. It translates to CASSEEASGANTGELFF.

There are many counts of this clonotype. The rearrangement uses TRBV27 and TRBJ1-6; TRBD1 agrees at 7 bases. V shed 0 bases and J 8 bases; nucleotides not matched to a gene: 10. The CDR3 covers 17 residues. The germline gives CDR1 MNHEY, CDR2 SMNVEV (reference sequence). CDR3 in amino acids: CASSLSYRQGPHSPLHF. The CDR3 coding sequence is TGTGCCAGCAGTTTATCGTATCGACAGGGCCCACATTCACCCCTCCACTTT.

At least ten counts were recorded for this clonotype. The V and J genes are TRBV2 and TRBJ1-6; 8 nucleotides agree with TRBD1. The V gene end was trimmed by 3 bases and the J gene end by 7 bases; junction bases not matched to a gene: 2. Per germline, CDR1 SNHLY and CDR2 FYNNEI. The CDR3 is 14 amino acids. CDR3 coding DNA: TGTGCCAGCAGTGACGGACAGGGAAATTCACCCCTCCACTTT. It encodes CASSDGQGNSPLHF.

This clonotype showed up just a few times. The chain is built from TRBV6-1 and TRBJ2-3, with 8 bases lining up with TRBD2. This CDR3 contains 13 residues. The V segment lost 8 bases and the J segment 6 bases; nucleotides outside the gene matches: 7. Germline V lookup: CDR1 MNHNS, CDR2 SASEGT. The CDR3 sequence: CASREGRGDTQYF. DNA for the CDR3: TGTGCCAGCCGGGAGGGTAGGGGGGATACGCAGTATTTT.

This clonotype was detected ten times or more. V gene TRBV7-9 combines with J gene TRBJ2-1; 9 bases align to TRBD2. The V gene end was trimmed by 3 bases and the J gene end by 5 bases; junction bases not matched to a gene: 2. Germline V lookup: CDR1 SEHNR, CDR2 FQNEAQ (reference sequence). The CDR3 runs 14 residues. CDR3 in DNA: TGTGCCAGCAGCTTTAGACTAGCGGACAATGAGCAGTTCTTC. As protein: CASSFRLADNEQFF. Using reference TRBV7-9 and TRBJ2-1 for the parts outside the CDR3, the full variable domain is DTGVSQNPRHKITKRGQNVTFRCDPISEHNRLYWYRQTLGQGPEFLTYFQNEAQLEKSRLLSDRFSAERPKGSFSTLEIQRTEQGDSAMYLCASSFRLADNEQFFGPGTRLTVL.

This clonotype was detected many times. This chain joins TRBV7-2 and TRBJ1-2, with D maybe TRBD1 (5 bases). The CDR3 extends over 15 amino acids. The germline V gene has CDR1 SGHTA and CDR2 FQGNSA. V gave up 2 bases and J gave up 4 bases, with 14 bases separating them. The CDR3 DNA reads TGTGCCAGCAGCTTACAGGGAGTACAACTCTATGGCTACACCTTC. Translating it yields CASSLQGVQLYGYTF.

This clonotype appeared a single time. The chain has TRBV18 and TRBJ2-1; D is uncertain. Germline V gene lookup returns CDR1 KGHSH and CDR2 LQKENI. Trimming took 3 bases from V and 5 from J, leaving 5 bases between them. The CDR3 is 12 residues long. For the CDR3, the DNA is TGTGCCAGCTCACCTATGAACAATGAGCAGTTCTTC. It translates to CASSPMNNEQFF.

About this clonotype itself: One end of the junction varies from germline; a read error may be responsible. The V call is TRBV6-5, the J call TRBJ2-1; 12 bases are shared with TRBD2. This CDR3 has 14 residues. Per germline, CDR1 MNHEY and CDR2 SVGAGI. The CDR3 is CASRETSGSMYRVF. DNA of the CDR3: TGTGCCAGCAGGGAGACTAGCGGGAGTATGTATAGGGTCTTC.

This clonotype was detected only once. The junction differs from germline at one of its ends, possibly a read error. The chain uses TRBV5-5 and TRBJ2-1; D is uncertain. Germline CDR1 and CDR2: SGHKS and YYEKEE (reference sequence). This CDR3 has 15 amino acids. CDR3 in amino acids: CASSLGGFSYNEQFF. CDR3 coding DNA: TGCGCCAGCAGCTTGGGCGGTTTTTCCTACAATGAGCAGTTCTTC.

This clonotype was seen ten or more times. CDR3 amino acids: CASSSTSGGAPVDNEQFF. The CDR3 coding sequence is TGTGCCAGCAGTTCAACTAGCGGGGGGGCGCCGGTTGACAATGAGCAGTTCTTC. The chain recombines TRBV28 with TRBJ2-1; 13 positions match TRBD2. The CDR3 is made up of 18 amino acids. J lost 5 bases, V lost 4 bases, and 11 bases had no gene match. Germline V CDR1 and CDR2: MDHEN, SYDVKM.

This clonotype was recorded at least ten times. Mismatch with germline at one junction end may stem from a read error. The CDR3 region has the DNA TGTGCCAGCAGGTTAGGGGCCAGCGGGGAGCAGTTCTTC. Translated, it gives CASRLGASGEQFF. The chain links TRBV11-1 to TRBJ2-1, with a possible D match to TRBD2 (6 bases). The length of the CDR3 is 13 residues. Per germline, CDR1 SGHAT and CDR2 FQDESV (reference sequence). Full variable domain (outside the CDR3, taken from reference TRBV11-1 and TRBJ2-1): EAEVAQSPRYKITEKSQAVAFWCDPISGHATLYWYRQILGQGPELLVQFQDESVVDDSQLPKDRFSAERLKGVDSTLKIQPAELGDSAMYLCASRLGASGEQFFGPGTRLTVL.

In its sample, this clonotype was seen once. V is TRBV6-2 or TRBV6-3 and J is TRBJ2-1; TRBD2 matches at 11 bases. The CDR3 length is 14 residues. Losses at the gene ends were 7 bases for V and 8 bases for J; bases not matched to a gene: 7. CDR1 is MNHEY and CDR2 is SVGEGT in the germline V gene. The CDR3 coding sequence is TGTGCCAGCAAGGTAGCGGGAGGGCCGGATGAGCAGTTCTTC. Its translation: CASKVAGGPDEQFF.

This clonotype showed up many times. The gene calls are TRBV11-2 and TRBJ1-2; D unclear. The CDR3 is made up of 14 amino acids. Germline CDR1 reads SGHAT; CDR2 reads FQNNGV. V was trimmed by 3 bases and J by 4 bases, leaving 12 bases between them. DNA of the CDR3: TGTGCCAGCAGCTTCCCTCCGGGATCCTATGGCTACACCTTC. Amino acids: CASSFPPGSYGYTF.

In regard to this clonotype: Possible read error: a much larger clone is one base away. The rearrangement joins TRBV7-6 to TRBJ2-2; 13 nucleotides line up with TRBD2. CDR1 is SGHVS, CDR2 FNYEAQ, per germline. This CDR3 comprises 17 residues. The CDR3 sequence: CASRGGLAGEYTGVLFF. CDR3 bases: TGTGCCAGCAGGGGCGGACTAGCGGGAGAATATACCGGGGTGCTGTTTTTT.

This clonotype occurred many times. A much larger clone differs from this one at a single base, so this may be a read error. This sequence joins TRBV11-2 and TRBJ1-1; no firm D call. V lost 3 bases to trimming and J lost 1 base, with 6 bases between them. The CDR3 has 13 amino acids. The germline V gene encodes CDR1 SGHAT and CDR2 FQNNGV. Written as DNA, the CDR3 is TGTGCCAGCAGCTTTGGACCGAACACTGAAGCTTTCTTT. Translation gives CASSFGPNTEAFF.

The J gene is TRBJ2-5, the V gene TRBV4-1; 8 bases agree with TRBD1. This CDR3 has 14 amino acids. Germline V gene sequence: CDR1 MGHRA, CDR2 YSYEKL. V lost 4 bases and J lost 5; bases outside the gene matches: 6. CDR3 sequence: CASSPRQGYETQYF. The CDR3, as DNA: TGCGCCAGCAGCCCTCGACAGGGGTACGAGACCCAGTACTTC.

The CDR3 protein is CASSLSLATNEKLFF. DNA of the CDR3: TGTGCCAGCAGTTTATCTCTAGCAACTAATGAAAAACTGTTTTTT. The J gene is TRBJ1-4, the V gene TRBV27; D is ambiguous. Germline V lookup: CDR1 MNHEY, CDR2 SMNVEV (reference sequence). V dropped 0 bases and J dropped 0 bases, with 5 bases sitting between them. The CDR3 is made up of 15 amino acids.

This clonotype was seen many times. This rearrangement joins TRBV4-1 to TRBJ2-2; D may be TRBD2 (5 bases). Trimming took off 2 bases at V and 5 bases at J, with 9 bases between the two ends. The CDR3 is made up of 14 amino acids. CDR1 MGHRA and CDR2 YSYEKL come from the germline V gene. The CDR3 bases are TGCGCCAGCAGCCAACTCGGGGAGACCGGGGAGCTGTTTTTT. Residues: CASSQLGETGELFF.

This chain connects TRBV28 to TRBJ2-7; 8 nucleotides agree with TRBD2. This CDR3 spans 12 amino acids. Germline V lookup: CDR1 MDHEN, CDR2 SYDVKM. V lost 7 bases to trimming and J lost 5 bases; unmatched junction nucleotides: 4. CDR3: CASTGGGDEQYF. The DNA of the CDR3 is TGTGCCAGCACGGGGGGGGGCGACGAGCAGTACTTC.

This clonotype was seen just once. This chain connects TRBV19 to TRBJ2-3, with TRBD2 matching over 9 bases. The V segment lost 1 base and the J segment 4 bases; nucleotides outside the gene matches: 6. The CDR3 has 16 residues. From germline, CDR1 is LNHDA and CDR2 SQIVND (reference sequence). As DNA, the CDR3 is TGTGCCAGTAGTATAGTAGGGACTAGCTTTCCAGATACGCAGTATTTT. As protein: CASSIVGTSFPDTQYF.

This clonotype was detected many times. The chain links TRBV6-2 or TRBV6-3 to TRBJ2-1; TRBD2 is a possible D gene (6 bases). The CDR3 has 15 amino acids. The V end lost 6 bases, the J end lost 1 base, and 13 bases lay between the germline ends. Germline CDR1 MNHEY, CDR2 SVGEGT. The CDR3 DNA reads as TGTGCCAGCAGCCGTACTAGCAATTCCTACAATGAGCAGTTCTTC. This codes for CASSRTSNSYNEQFF.

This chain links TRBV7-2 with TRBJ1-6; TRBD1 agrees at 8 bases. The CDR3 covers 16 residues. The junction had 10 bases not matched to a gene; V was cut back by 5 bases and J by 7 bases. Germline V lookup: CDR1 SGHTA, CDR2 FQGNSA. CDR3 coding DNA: TGTGCCAGCAGCCTGAACTCTCAGGGGGCGAATTCACCCCTCCACTTT. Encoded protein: CASSLNSQGANSPLHF.

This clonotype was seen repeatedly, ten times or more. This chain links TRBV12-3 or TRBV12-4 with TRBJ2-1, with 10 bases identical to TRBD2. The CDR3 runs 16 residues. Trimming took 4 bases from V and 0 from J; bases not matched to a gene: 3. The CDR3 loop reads CASSSQRGGSYNEQFF. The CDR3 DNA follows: TGTGCCAGCAGTTCTCAGCGGGGGGGCTCCTACAATGAGCAGTTCTTC.